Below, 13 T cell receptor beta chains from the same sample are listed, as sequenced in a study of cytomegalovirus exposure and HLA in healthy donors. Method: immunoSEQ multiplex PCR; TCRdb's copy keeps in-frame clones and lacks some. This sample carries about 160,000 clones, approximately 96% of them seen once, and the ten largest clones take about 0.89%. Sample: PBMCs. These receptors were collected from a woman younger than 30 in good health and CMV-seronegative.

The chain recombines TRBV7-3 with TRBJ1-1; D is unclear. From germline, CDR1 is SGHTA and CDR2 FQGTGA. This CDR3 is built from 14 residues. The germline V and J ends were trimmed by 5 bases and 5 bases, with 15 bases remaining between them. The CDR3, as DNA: TGTGCCAGCAGCAAAACAACGGTGAGGACTGAAGCTTTCTTT. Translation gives CASSKTTVRTEAFF. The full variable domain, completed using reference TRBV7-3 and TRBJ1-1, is GAGVSQTPSNKVTEKGKYVELRCDPISGHTALYWYRQSLGQGPEFLIYFQGTGAADDSGLPNDRFFAVRPEGSVSTLKIQRTERGDSAVYLCASSKTTVRTEAFFGQGTRLTVV.

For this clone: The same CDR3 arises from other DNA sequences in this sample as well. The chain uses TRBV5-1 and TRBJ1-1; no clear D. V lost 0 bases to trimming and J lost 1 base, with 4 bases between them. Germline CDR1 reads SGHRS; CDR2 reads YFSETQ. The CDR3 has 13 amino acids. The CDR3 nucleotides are TGCGCCAGCAGCTTGGCGGGGAACACTGAAGCTTTCTTT. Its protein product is CASSLAGNTEAFF.

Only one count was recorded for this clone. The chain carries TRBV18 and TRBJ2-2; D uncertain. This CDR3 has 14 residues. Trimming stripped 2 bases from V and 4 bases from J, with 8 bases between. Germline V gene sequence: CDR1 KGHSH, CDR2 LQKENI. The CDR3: CASSPGLFTGELFF. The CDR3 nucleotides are TGTGCCAGCTCACCAGGCCTTTTCACCGGGGAGCTGTTTTTT.

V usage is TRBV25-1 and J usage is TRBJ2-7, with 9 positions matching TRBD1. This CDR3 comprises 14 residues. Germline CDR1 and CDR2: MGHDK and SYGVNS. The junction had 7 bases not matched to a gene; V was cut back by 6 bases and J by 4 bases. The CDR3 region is CASSRTGARYEQYF. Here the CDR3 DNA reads TGTGCCAGCAGCCGGACAGGGGCTCGGTACGAGCAGTACTTC.

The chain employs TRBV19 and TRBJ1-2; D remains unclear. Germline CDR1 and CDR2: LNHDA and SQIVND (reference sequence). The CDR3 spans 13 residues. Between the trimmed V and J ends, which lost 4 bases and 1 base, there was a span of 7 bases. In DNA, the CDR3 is TGTGCCAGTAGTACCGCGAGTAACTATGGCTACACCTTC. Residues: CASSTASNYGYTF.

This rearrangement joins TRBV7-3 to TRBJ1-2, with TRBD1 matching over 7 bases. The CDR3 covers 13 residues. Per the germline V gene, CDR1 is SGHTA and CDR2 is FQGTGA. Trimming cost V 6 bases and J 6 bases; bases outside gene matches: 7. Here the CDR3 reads CASSQAQGDGYTF. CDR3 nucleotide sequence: TGTGCCAGCAGTCAAGCTCAGGGGGATGGCTACACCTTC.

CDR3 residues: CASSTRTVLDTQYF. The CDR3 DNA follows: TGTGCCAGTAGTACACGAACGGTCCTTGATACGCAGTATTTT. The J gene is TRBJ2-3, the V gene TRBV19; D is ambiguous. CDR1 and CDR2 (germline): LNHDA, SQIVND (reference sequence). Deletions cut 4 bases from V and 6 bases from J, with 14 bases between. CDR3 length: 14 amino acids. The full variable domain, rest sourced from reference TRBV19 and TRBJ2-3, is DGGITQSPKYLFRKEGQNVTLSCEQNLNHDAMYWYRQDPGQGLRLIYYSQIVNDFQKGDIAEGYSVSREKKESFPLTVTSAQKNPTAFYLCASSTRTVLDTQYFGPGTRLTVL.

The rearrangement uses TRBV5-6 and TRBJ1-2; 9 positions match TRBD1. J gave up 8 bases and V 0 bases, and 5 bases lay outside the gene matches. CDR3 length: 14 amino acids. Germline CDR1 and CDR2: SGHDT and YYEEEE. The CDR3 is CASSLVDRGNGYTF. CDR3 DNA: TGTGCCAGCAGCTTGGTAGACAGGGGGAACGGCTACACCTTC.

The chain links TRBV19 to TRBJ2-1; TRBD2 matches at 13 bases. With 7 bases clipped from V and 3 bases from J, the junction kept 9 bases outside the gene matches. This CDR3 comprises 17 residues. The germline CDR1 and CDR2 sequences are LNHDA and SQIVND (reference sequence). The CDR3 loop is CASTRTSGGLSYNEQFF. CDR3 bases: TGTGCCAGTACCCGGACTAGCGGGGGACTCAGCTACAATGAGCAGTTCTTC.

The CDR3 here is CASRDSAGAGSETQYF. The CDR3 coding sequence is TGTGCCAGCAGAGATTCAGCGGGGGCTGGGAGCGAGACCCAGTACTTC. The chain links TRBV5-4 to TRBJ2-5; 8 bases agree with TRBD2. This CDR3 comprises 16 residues. Germline V lookup: CDR1 SGHNT, CDR2 YYREEE (reference sequence). V was clipped by 5 bases and J by 5 bases; unmatched bases: 14. The full variable domain, its missing parts supplied by reference TRBV5-4 and TRBJ2-5, is ETGVTQSPTHLIKTRGQQVTLRCSSQSGHNTVSWYQQALGQGPQFIFQYYREEENGRGNFPPRFSGLQFPNYSSELNVNALELDDSALYLCASRDSAGAGSETQYFGPGTRLLVL.

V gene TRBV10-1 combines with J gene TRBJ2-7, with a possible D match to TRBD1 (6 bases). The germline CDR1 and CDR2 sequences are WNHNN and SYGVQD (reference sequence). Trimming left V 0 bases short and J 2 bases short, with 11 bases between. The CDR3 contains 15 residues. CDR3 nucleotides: TGCGCCAGCAGTGAGTCGCCGTCAGGGGCCTACGAGCAGTACTTC. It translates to CASSESPSGAYEQYF.

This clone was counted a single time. DNA of the CDR3: TGTGCCAGCAGCCCACAGGGGAATTCACCCCTCCACTTT. Its protein product is CASSPQGNSPLHF. The chain has TRBV14 and TRBJ1-6; 7 bases line up with TRBD1. The junction had 1 base not matched to a gene; V was cut back by 4 bases and J by 7 bases. CDR1 SGHDN and CDR2 FVKESK come from the germline V gene. CDR3 size: 13 residues. Variable domain in full (rest from reference TRBV14 and TRBJ1-6): EAGVTQFPSHSVIEKGQTVTLRCDPISGHDNLYWYRRVMGKEIKFLLHFVKESKQDESGMPNNRFLAERTGGTYSTLKVQPAELEDSGVYFCASSPQGNSPLHFGNGTRLTVT.

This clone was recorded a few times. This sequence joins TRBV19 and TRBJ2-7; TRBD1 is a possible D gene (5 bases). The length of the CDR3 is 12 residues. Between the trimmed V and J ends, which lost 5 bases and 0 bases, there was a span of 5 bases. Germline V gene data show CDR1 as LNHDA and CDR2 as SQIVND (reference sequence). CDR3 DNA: TGTGCCAGTAGTGACAGCTCCTACGAGCAGTACTTC. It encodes CASSDSSYEQYF.